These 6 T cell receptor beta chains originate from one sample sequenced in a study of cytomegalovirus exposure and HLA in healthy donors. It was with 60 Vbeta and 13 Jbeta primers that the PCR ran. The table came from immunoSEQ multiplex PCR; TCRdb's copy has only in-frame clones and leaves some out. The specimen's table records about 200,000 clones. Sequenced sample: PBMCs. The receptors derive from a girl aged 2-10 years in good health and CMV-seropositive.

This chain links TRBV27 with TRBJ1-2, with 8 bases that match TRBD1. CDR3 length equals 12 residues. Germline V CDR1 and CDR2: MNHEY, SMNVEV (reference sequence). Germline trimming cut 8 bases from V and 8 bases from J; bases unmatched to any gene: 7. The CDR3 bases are TGTGCCAGCCGCGCCGGGACAGGAGGCTACACCTTC. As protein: CASRAGTGGYTF.

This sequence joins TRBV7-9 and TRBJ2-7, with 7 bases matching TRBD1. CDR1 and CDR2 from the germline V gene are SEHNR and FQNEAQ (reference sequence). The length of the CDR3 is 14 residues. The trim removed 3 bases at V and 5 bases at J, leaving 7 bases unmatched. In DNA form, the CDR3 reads TGTGCCAGCAGCTTCCGGGACAGCCGGGACGAGCAGTACTTC. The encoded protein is CASSFRDSRDEQYF.

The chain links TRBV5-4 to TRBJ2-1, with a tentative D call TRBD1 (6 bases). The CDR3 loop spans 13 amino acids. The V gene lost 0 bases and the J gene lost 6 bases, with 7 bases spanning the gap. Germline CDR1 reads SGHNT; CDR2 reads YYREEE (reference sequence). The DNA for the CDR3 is TGTGCCAGCAGCTTGGACAGGGTCAATGAGCAGTTCTTC. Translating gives CASSLDRVNEQFF.

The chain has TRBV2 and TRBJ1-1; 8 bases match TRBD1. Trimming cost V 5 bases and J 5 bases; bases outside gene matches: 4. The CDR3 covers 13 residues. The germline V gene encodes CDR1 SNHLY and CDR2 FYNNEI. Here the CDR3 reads CASSTTGGTEAFF. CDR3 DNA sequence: TGTGCCAGCAGTACCACAGGGGGAACTGAAGCTTTCTTT.

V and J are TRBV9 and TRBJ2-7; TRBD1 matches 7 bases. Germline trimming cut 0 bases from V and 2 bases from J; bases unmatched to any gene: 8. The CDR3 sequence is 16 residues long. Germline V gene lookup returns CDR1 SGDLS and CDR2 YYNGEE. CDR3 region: CASSVAGGQQTYEQYF. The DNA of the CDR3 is TGTGCCAGCAGCGTAGCTGGGGGACAGCAGACCTACGAGCAGTACTTC.

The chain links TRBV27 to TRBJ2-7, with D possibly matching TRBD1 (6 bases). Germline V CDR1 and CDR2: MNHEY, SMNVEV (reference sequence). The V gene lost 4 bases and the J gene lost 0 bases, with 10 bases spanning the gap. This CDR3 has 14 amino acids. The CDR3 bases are TGTGCCAGCAGTTGGGACATAGGCTCCTACGAGCAGTACTTC. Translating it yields CASSWDIGSYEQYF.